Listed below are T cell receptor beta chains from one sample, sequenced in a study of graft-versus-host responses after intestinal transplantation. Clones were read by immunoSEQ multiplex PCR, and TCRdb kept only the in-frame ones, dropping some. The table records more than 3,000 clones, about 95% of them present only once. Here the sequenced sample was PBMCs, taken 11 days after intestinal transplantation. These receptors were collected from a human patient who received an intestinal transplant, so some T cells may come from the graft donor. The CDR3 runs from the conserved cysteine through the conserved F or W. Fields, in order: clone size, V gene, J gene, D gene, CDR3 DNA, CDR3 protein. A D gene is named only where the DNA matches it firmly. Clone size is given for some rows only: seen once, a few or many times, or a class if the clone is expanded.

NA,TRBV11-2,TRBJ1-1,NA,TGTGCCAGCAGCTTAGAATGGCCCTGGGGGAACACTGAAGCTTTCTTT,CASSLEWPWGNTEAFF
NA,TRBV6-5,TRBJ2-1,TRBD2,TGTGCCAGCAGTTACTACGGGACTAGCGGGAGTAATGAGCAGTTCTTC,CASSYYGTSGSNEQFF
NA,TRBV10-2,TRBJ2-5,NA,TGCGCCAGCAAGTTAGGACGAGGGCCGTTGGAGACCCAGTACTTC,CASKLGRGPLETQYF
NA,TRBV2,TRBJ2-7,TRBD2,TGTGCCAGCAGCGATACCGGACTAGCGGGAGTAGTTCTTTCTTACGAGCAGTACTTC,CASSDTGLAGVVLSYEQYF
NA,TRBV5-1,TRBJ2-1,TRBD2,TGCGCCAGCGGGGGGACTAGCGCCTACAATGAGCAGTTCTTC,CASGGTSAYNEQFF
NA,TRBV19,TRBJ2-1,NA,TGTGCCAGTAGTACCCCCTCGACAGGCGAGCAGTTCTTC,CASSTPSTGEQFF
NA,TRBV25-1,TRBJ1-2,NA,TGTGCCAGCAGTGAATTCGGGGACATCTATGGCTACACCTTC,CASSEFGDIYGYTF
NA,TRBV6-1,TRBJ2-1,TRBD2,TGTGCCAGCAGTGAGGACAGTACTCTAGCGGGAGGATACAATGAGCAGTTCTTC,CASSEDSTLAGGYNEQFF
NA,TRBV7-9,TRBJ2-7,NA,TGTGCCAGCAGTTTGTTCCGGGATCTAAGCTCCTACGAGCAGTACTTC,CASSLFRDLSSYEQYF
NA,TRBV28,TRBJ2-2,TRBD1,TGTGCCAGCAGTCTAAGTTTATCGGGACAGGAGAACACCGGGGAGCTGTTTTTT,CASSLSLSGQENTGELFF
NA,TRBV7-7,TRBJ2-7,NA,TGTGCCAGCAGCTTGGCCCCGGACAACTACGAGCAGTACTTC,CASSLAPDNYEQYF
NA,TRBV19,TRBJ2-7,NA,TGTGCCAGTAGTACCTACTACGAGCAGTACTTC,CASSTYYEQYF
NA,TRBV2,TRBJ2-4,NA,TGTGCCAGCCTAAACATTCAGTACTTC,CASLNIQYF
once,TRBV5-6,TRBJ1-2,NA,TGTGCCAGCAGCCCCGAAGGTAACGACTATGGCTACACCTTC,CASSPEGNDYGYTF
NA,TRBV27,TRBJ2-1,TRBD2,TGTGCCAGCAGTTTTAGCGGGAGGGCCTCATACAATGAGCAGTTCTTC,CASSFSGRASYNEQFF
NA,TRBV6-6,TRBJ2-7,TRBD1,TGTGCCAGCCGGGACAGTTTATACGAGCAGTACTTC,CASRDSLYEQYF
NA,TRBV27,TRBJ1-5,NA,TGTGCCAGCAGTTTATCGATGATTAGCAATCAGCCCCAGCATTTT,CASSLSMISNQPQHF
NA,TRBV5-6,TRBJ2-1,NA,TGTGCCCGCAGCTGGGGGGACAGTGGGGTCTACAATGAGCAGTTCTTC,CARSWGDSGVYNEQFF
once,TRBV13,TRBJ1-2,TRBD1,TGTGCCAGCAGCCCAGAGACAGGGGGCTCCTATGGCTACACCTTC,CASSPETGGSYGYTF
NA,TRBV28,TRBJ1-2,TRBD1,TGTGCCAGCAGTTATACAGGGGAAGGGATCATCTATGGCTACACCTTC,CASSYTGEGIIYGYTF
NA,TRBV29-1,TRBJ2-1,NA,TGCAGCGTTCATTACAATGAGCAGTTCTTC,CSVHYNEQFF
NA,TRBV6-5,TRBJ2-7,NA,TGTGCCAGCAGTTATCGGGACGGTGCCTACGAGCAGTACTTC,CASSYRDGAYEQYF
once,TRBV7-9,TRBJ2-7,NA,TGTGCCAGCAGCCTTGACAAGGTAAACCCCTACGAGCAGTACTTC,CASSLDKVNPYEQYF
NA,TRBV11-2,TRBJ2-7,TRBD1,TGTGCCAGCAGTCATCCCCCCGGGACAGGGTCCTACGAGCAGTACTTC,CASSHPPGTGSYEQYF
once,TRBV5-5,TRBJ1-5,NA,TGTGCCAGCAGCCCGGAGATGGACAGAGACAATCAGCCCCAGCATTTT,CASSPEMDRDNQPQHF
NA,TRBV11-2,TRBJ2-5,NA,TGTGCCAGCAGCTCACCCCTCTCTAGCGTTCAAGAGACCCAGTACTTC,CASSSPLSSVQETQYF
NA,TRBV6-5,TRBJ2-7,NA,TGTGCCAGCAGTTCTCAGGGGTATCCCACCTACGAGCAGTACTTC,CASSSQGYPTYEQYF
NA,TRBV13,TRBJ2-1,NA,TGTGCCAGCAGCTTAGATACTGCTTCCTACAATGAGCAGTTCTTC,CASSLDTASYNEQFF
NA,TRBV7-9,TRBJ2-3,TRBD1,TGTGCCAGCAGCTTATTTGCCAGGACAGGTCCGGGCACAGATACGCAGTATTTT,CASSLFARTGPGTDTQYF
NA,TRBV30,TRBJ2-5,TRBD2,TGTGCCTGGGGGCCCAGCGGGGGCTTGGAGACCCAGTACTTC,CAWGPSGGLETQYF
NA,TRBV7-9,TRBJ1-1,NA,TGTGCCAGCGATCCCGGGGGCACTGAAGCTTTCTTT,CASDPGGTEAFF
NA,TRBV7-7,TRBJ2-1,TRBD2,TGTGCCAGCAGCTTAGCGGGAACCGGGACTAGCGGCAACAATGAGCAGTTCTTC,CASSLAGTGTSGNNEQFF
NA,TRBV27,TRBJ2-1,TRBD2,TGTGCCAGCAGTTTATGGGCTAGCGGGAAGGCCTACAATGAGCAGTTCTTC,CASSLWASGKAYNEQFF
NA,TRBV7-5,TRBJ1-3,NA,TGTGTCAGAAGCTTAGAAGGAGAGGCTGGAAACACCATATATTTT,CVRSLEGEAGNTIYF
NA,TRBV5-6,TRBJ2-3,NA,TGTGCCAGCAGCTTGAGACTTACAGATACGCAGTATTTT,CASSLRLTDTQYF
NA,TRBV11-3,TRBJ2-7,NA,TGTGCCAGCAGCTTTGGTCCTATCTACGAGCAGTACTTC,CASSFGPIYEQYF
once,TRBV9,TRBJ2-5,NA,TGTGCCAGCAGCCCCCGGGAGAGCTACCAAGAGACCCAGTACTTC,CASSPRESYQETQYF
NA,TRBV28,TRBJ1-1,NA,TGTGCCAGCAGTTTGACGGTGAACACTGAAGCTTTCTTT,CASSLTVNTEAFF
NA,TRBV10-3,TRBJ2-1,NA,TGTGCCATCAGTGAAAATGGAGGCCCGGCCAATGAGCAGTTCTTC,CAISENGGPANEQFF
NA,TRBV7-9,TRBJ2-7,TRBD2,TGTGCCAGCAGCTTAGACGGGACTAGCGGCTACGAGCAGTACTTC,CASSLDGTSGYEQYF
NA,TRBV2,TRBJ2-2,NA,TGTGCCACCGGGAACACCGGGGAGCTGTTTTTT,CATGNTGELFF
NA,TRBV5-1,TRBJ2-1,TRBD2,TGCGCCAGCAGCTTGGAATGGACTAGCGGCCCCTACAATGAGCAGTTCTTC,CASSLEWTSGPYNEQFF
NA,TRBV5-6,TRBJ1-5,NA,TGTGCCAGCAGCTTGGGGGGGGGACCTTACCAGCCCCAGCATTTT,CASSLGGGPYQPQHF
NA,TRBV5-1,TRBJ2-3,TRBD1,TGCGCCAGCAACACCGGGACAGGGGGCCGCACAGATACGCAGTATTTT,CASNTGTGGRTDTQYF
NA,TRBV2,TRBJ1-5,NA,TGTGCCAGCATGTACGGCCCCAATCAGCCCCAGCATTTT,CASMYGPNQPQHF
NA,TRBV14,TRBJ1-1,NA,TGTGCCAGCAGCCAAGATATGAACACTGAAGCTTTCTTT,CASSQDMNTEAFF
NA,TRBV19,TRBJ1-5,NA,TGTGCCAGTAGTATCAGCCTAGACAGGCTTGACTATAGCAATCAGCCCCAGCATTTT,CASSISLDRLDYSNQPQHF
NA,TRBV9,TRBJ2-1,TRBD1,TGTGCCAGCAGCGTACCCCGGGACAGGAGCTCCTACAATGAGCAGTTCTTC,CASSVPRDRSSYNEQFF
once,TRBV4-3,TRBJ2-5,TRBD2,TGCGCCAGCAGCCATTCCCCGCGACTAGCTCAAGAGACCCAGTACTTC,CASSHSPRLAQETQYF
NA,TRBV6-1,TRBJ2-7,TRBD1,TGTGCCAGCAGTTCTGACAGGGGGCTCTACGAGCAGTACTTC,CASSSDRGLYEQYF
NA,TRBV4-2,TRBJ2-1,NA,TGTGCCAGCAGCGTGCAGGGGGGGGGAGGGTTTTACAATGAGCAGTTCTTC,CASSVQGGGGFYNEQFF
NA,TRBV19,TRBJ1-2,TRBD1,TGTGCCAGTAGTCTCAGCCCCTTCGGACAGGTCTATGGCTACACCTTC,CASSLSPFGQVYGYTF
NA,TRBV6-1,TRBJ1-2,NA,TGTGCCAGCAGTACCCGGGACATAGATGGCTACACCTTC,CASSTRDIDGYTF
NA,TRBV30,TRBJ2-3,TRBD1,TGTGCCTGGAGTGTAGACAGGGGCGCAGATACGCAGTATTTT,CAWSVDRGADTQYF